Below are 8 T cell receptor beta chains sequenced from a single sample in a study of blood T cell repertoires in COVID-19. The repertoire was sequenced with immunoSEQ multiplex PCR; TCRdb's copy has only in-frame clones and lacks some. The sample records around 130,000 clones, more than 75% being singletons. The material sequenced was peripheral blood. The receptors originated from a woman aged 60-70 years with acute or convalescent COVID-19.

The chain combines TRBV5-4 with TRBJ2-2; weak D call: TRBD1 (6 bases). The V and J ends lost 5 bases and 10 bases respectively, with 15 bases between them. This CDR3 region has 13 residues. From germline, CDR1 is SGHNT and CDR2 YYREEE (reference sequence). CDR3 coding DNA: TGTGCCAGCAGGGCACAGGGCGAAGAGGAGCTGTTTTTT. It codes for CASRAQGEEELFF.

This chain uses TRBV21-1 with TRBJ2-7; the tabulated D call, TRBD2, remains unverified against the DNA. TRBV21-1 is recorded as a pseudogene. This CDR3 has 15 amino acids. The CDR3 nucleotides are TGTGCCAGCAGCAACGCCTGGGAGGGAGTCTACGAGCAGTACGTC. This translates into CASSNAWEGVYEQYV.

The gene calls are TRBV6-1 and TRBJ1-1; D remains ambiguous. The germline V and J ends were trimmed by 3 bases and 0 bases, with 5 bases remaining between them. Germline V gives CDR1 MNHNS, CDR2 SASEGT. The CDR3 is 13 residues long. The CDR3 sequence: CASSDSMNTEAFF. CDR3 nucleotide sequence: TGTGCCAGCAGTGACAGTATGAACACTGAAGCTTTCTTT.

The chain joins TRBV10-2 to TRBJ2-3; 11 nucleotides agree with TRBD2. V gave up 6 bases and J gave up 3 bases; unmatched junction bases: 8. Germline lookup yields CDR1 WSHSY and CDR2 SAAADI. The CDR3 has 16 residues. The CDR3 DNA reads TGCGCCAGCAGCGCGACTAGCGGGAAGGGGACAGATACGCAGTATTTT. This sequence encodes CASSATSGKGTDTQYF.

The genes are TRBV9 and TRBJ1-2; D gene uncertain. Germline V CDR1 and CDR2: SGDLS, YYNGEE. Trimming took off 0 bases at V and 4 bases at J, with 7 bases between the two ends. This CDR3 contains 13 residues. The CDR3 nucleotides are TGTGCCAGCAGCGTAGAGCGGGGCTATGGCTACACCTTC. The encoded protein is CASSVERGYGYTF.

The V and J genes are TRBV30 and TRBJ1-6; 8 nucleotides agree with TRBD1. Germline trimming cut 2 bases from V and 10 bases from J; bases unmatched to any gene: 7. Germline V gene data show CDR1 as GTSNPN and CDR2 as SVGIG (reference sequence). The CDR3 sequence is 14 residues long. The CDR3 DNA follows: TGTGCCTGGAGTAGCCTGACAGGGGAGTCACCCCTCCACTTT. This gives the protein CAWSSLTGESPLHF.

The rearrangement joins TRBV2 to TRBJ2-4; weak D call: TRBD2 (5 bases). The V gene lost 4 bases and the J gene lost 8 bases, with 6 bases spanning the gap. CDR1 SNHLY and CDR2 FYNNEI come from the germline V gene. The CDR3 is made up of 11 amino acids. Written as DNA, the CDR3 is TGTGCCAGCAGTGGGGAGTACATTCAGTACTTC. It encodes CASSGEYIQYF.

The rearrangement uses TRBV10-3 and TRBJ2-7, with D maybe TRBD1 (5 bases). The CDR3 runs 16 residues. Germline V gene data show CDR1 as ENHRY and CDR2 as SYGVKD. Trimming cost V 5 bases and J 0 bases, with 17 bases left between them. The CDR3 nucleotides read TGTGCCATCAGTCACACTGCATTAGGGGACTCCTACGAGCAGTACTTC. Translating it yields CAISHTALGDSYEQYF.